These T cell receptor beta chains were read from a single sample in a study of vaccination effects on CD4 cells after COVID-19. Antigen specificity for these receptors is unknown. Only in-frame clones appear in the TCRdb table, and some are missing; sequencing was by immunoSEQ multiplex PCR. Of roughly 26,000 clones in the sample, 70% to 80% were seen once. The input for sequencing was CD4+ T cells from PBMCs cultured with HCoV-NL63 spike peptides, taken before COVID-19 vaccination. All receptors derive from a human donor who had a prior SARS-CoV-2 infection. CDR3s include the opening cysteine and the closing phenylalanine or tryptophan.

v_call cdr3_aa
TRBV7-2 CASSLEPSANNEQFF
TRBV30 CAWTPGSTGNTIYF
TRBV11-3 CASSLTGELFF
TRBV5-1 CASSAGTAMTWGYTF
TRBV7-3 CASSPEVYEQYF
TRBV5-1 CASSLAAGNQETQYF
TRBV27 CATSRKNSYEQYF
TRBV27 CASSTNAGGTQYF
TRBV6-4 CASSDVLAGVGTGELFF
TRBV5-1 CASSLDGVGYTF
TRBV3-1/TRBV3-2 CASSHQDRGNSPLHF
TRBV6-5 CASSRDRKAFF
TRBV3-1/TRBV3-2 CASSQDRGYNSPLHF
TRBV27 CASSFDMDRGYEQYF
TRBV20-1 CSASESSNQPQHF
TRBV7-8 CASSLQGALGNQPQHF
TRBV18 CASSRGRGETQYF
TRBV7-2 CASSQEGLAGGWETQYF
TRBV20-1 CSASTYGDRGGYTF
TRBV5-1 CASSPTAIFEKLFF
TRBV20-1 CSASRPDNEQFF
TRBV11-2 CASSLEFKWGDRASSYEQYF
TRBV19 CASGGQYNSPLHF
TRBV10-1 CASSESPGLSCEQFF
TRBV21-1 CASSKGSGGAWNEQFF
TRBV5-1 CASTPGTGFINEQFF
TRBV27 CASSGVGYGYTF
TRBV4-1 CASSQETASGSRFEQYF
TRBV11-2 CASSLRAGGSYEQYF
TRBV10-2 CASSESRGNTIYF
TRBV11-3 CASSFEREGRGQETQYF
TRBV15 CATSRTTRPTNEKLFF
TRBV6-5 CASKLAGDSQETQYF
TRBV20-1 CSARDNEQFF
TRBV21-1 CASSKRPGQGHRKYGYTF
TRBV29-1 CSVEIMRNTEAFF
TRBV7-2 CASSLAGGYGTGELFF
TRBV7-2 CASSLGGRQGNTEAFF
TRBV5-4 CASSPTSSSYNEQFF
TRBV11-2 CASSLVETVNTEAFF
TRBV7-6 CASSLSQGLHNEQFF
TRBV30 CAWSVVAGTDTQYF
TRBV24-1 CATSDAGTSGGYEQFF
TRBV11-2 CASSSSQQGATYNSPLHF
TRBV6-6 CASSYGGGSTGELFF
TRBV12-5 CASGLVTGGLGNEQFF
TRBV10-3 CAISVGTSGYNEQFF
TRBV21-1 CASSKDEQGIGATNEKLFF
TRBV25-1 CASSTLAGGILSYEQYF
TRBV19 CASSVRRGVHEQYF
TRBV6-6 CASARRVLDTQYF